These T cell receptor beta chains were read from a single sample in a study of blood T cell repertoires in COVID-19. Sequenced by immunoSEQ multiplex PCR; TCRdb stores in-frame clones only, minus some. The sample carries more than 35,000 clones, 87% recorded once. Sequences were obtained from peripheral blood. These receptors were taken from a man aged 55-75 years with acute or convalescent COVID-19. Both conserved end residues are part of each CDR3. D genes are given only for firm matches. Clone size appears in some rows only: once, few, many, or a class for an expanded clone.

TRBJ2-5	-	TRBV29-1	-	CSIRGGTSQETQYF	TGCAGCATTCGAGGGGGTACCTCCCAAGAGACCCAGTACTTC
TRBJ2-1	TRBD2	TRBV15	-	CATSRPGLDGNEQFF	TGTGCCACCAGCAGGCCGGGACTAGATGGCAATGAGCAGTTCTTC
TRBJ1-2	-	TRBV5-5	-	CASSLDNPSISNYGYTF	TGTGCCAGCAGCTTGGACAATCCCTCGATTTCTAACTATGGCTACACCTTC
TRBJ2-2	-	TRBV2	-	CASSEVQPNTGELFF	TGTGCCAGCAGTGAAGTACAGCCGAACACCGGGGAGCTGTTTTTT
TRBJ2-3	-	TRBV11-3	-	CASSFAGADTQYF	TGTGCCAGCAGCTTTGCCGGGGCAGATACGCAGTATTTT
TRBJ2-1	TRBD2	TRBV7-2	-	CASSLGTSGSNEQFF	TGTGCCAGCAGCCTTGGGACTAGCGGGAGCAATGAGCAGTTCTTC
TRBJ2-1	TRBD1	TRBV2	-	CASRAGTGASYNEQFF	TGTGCCAGCAGGGCCGGGACAGGGGCCTCCTACAATGAGCAGTTCTTC
TRBJ1-3	-	TRBV6-5	-	CASSRQVFGNTIYF	TGTGCCAGCAGTCGACAGGTCTTCGGAAACACCATATATTTT
TRBJ2-1	-	TRBV7-6	once	CASSLVAGPYNEQFF	TGTGCCAGCAGCTTAGTCGCGGGACCCTACAATGAGCAGTTCTTC
TRBJ2-1	TRBD1	TRBV5-4	-	CASSYGQGSGEQFF	TGTGCCAGCAGTTACGGACAGGGCTCAGGTGAGCAGTTCTTC
TRBJ2-3	TRBD1	TRBV6-2/TRBV6-3	-	CASGPWDRVEDTQYF	TGTGCCAGCGGCCCCTGGGACAGGGTGGAAGATACGCAGTATTTT
TRBJ2-3	TRBD2	TRBV7-8	-	CASSPRTSGIGADTQYF	TGTGCCAGCAGCCCCCGGACTAGCGGGATTGGGGCAGATACGCAGTATTTT
TRBJ1-1	-	TRBV29-1	few	CSVESNGPRAFF	TGCAGCGTTGAAAGCAACGGCCCGAGGGCTTTCTTT
TRBJ2-7	-	TRBV3-1/TRBV3-2	-	CASSPDWYAYEQYF	TGTGCCAGCAGCCCCGACTGGTATGCCTACGAGCAGTACTTC
TRBJ1-6	TRBD1	TRBV27	-	CASSLSSVAGQGRDSPLHF	TGTGCCAGCAGTTTATCCTCAGTTGCTGGACAGGGTAGAGATTCACCCCTCCACTTT
TRBJ1-5	-	TRBV5-6	-	CASSLGLSQPQHF	TGTGCCAGCAGTCTTGGCTTGTCTCAGCCCCAGCATTTT
TRBJ2-1	-	TRBV5-4	-	CASSLVAIPPNEQFF	TGTGCCAGCAGCTTGGTCGCTATCCCCCCCAATGAGCAGTTCTTC
TRBJ2-3	TRBD2	TRBV5-1	-	CASIRSSGKADTQYF	TGCGCCAGCATTAGGAGTAGCGGGAAGGCGGATACGCAGTATTTT